This T cell receptor (beta chain) was sequenced during a study of cytomegalovirus exposure and HLA in healthy donors. Study in general: Assignment to the Caucasian-associated ancestry cluster applied to approximately 79% of the 350 to 500 genotyped donors.

This clone has just one count. The V gene's germline CDR1 is MNHEY and CDR2 SMNVEV (reference sequence). J was trimmed by 0 bases and V by 6 bases; bases with no gene match: 2. The CDR3 is made up of 15 amino acids. Use of 60 Vbeta and 13 Jbeta primers characterized the PCR. Assay: immunoSEQ multiplex PCR; the TCRdb copy retains only in-frame clones and omits some. The top ten hold approximately 1.1% of the sample, which has under 200,000 clones, 87% seen once. The sequencing sample was made of PBMCs. The clonotype originates from a boy aged 2 to 9 in good health and CMV-seronegative. The chain uses TRBV27 and TRBJ2-7, with TRBD2 matching 13 bases. CDR3 protein: CASSRTSGGSYEQYF. The CDR3 region has the DNA TGTGCCAGCAGCAGGACTAGCGGGGGCTCCTACGAGCAGTACTTC.